A single sample gave rise to the 12 T cell receptor beta chains below, sequenced in a study of blood T cells in healthy people across ages. Then a second PCR, running about 6 to 12 cycles, was carried out with a sample-barcoded 5' primer and a J-beta primer mix. Via MiXCR, TCRdb re-called the 5' RACE reads, giving one row per CDR3 protein. Among 250,000 to 300,000 distinct CDR3 sequences listed, roughly 26% were seen once. Source material: blood. These receptor sequences come from a woman in her 70s in good health.

This chain connects TRBV12-3 or TRBV12-4 to TRBJ2-2; D unresolved. This CDR3 spans 13 amino acids. Trimming stripped 9 bases from V and 6 bases from J, with 14 bases between. Here the CDR3 DNA reads TGTGCCAGTCGACGGTTGGGGTCCGGGGAGCTGTTTTTT. Translated, it gives CASRRLGSGELFF.

This clonotype came up a few times. The chain combines TRBV3-1 with TRBJ1-1; tentative D call: TRBD1 (5 bases). This CDR3 spans 13 amino acids. Trimming pared 1 base from V and 12 bases from J, leaving 15 bases between. Germline V CDR1 and CDR2: LGHDT, YNNKEL (reference sequence). The chain's CDR3 is CASSQASQGRSFF. Here the CDR3 DNA reads TGTGCCAGCAGCCAAGCATCCCAGGGTAGATCTTTCTTT.

V is TRBV12-3 or TRBV12-4 and J is TRBJ2-7, with TRBD1 matching over 9 bases. V shed 7 bases, J shed 6 bases, and the junction held 10 bases outside the gene matches. The CDR3 length is 14 residues. CDR3 DNA sequence: TGTGCCAGCACTGTGGACAGGGGAAACTTCGAGCAGTACTTC. Its translation: CASTVDRGNFEQYF.

This rearrangement joins TRBV6-5 to TRBJ1-2, with 10 positions matching TRBD1. The length of the CDR3 is 19 residues. Germline values: CDR1 MNHEY, CDR2 SVGAGI. The V and J ends lost 2 bases and 2 bases, in that order; junction bases with no gene match: 14. In DNA, the CDR3 is TGTGCCAGCAGTTACAGCCGGGACAGGGGTTACGTCGGGAACTATGGCTACACCTTC. Residues: CASSYSRDRGYVGNYGYTF.

This clonotype was counted many times. DNA for the CDR3: TGTGCCAGCAGCCAAGGGCTGGTAGGCACGGGATATAGCACAGATACGCAGTATTTT. Translation gives CASSQGLVGTGYSTDTQYF. The chain has TRBV3-1 and TRBJ2-3, with D possibly matching TRBD2 (5 bases). Germline V CDR1 and CDR2: LGHDT, YNNKEL (reference sequence). The V and J ends lost 1 base and 0 bases respectively, with 20 bases between them. The CDR3 totals 19 residues.

The chain employs TRBV2 and TRBJ2-3; 7 bases fit TRBD2. Unmatched junction bases numbered 12, after V lost 6 bases and J lost 0 bases. The CDR3 extends over 17 amino acids. Germline CDR1 and CDR2: SNHLY and FYNNEI. CDR3 protein: CASSLLPLAASTDTQYF. CDR3 bases: TGTGCCAGCAGCCTTCTCCCCCTAGCGGCCAGCACAGATACGCAGTATTTT.

The CDR3 DNA is TGTGCCAGCTCTTCTACAGGGGCGTCGGGCTACACCTTC. This sequence encodes CASSSTGASGYTF. This chain connects TRBV28 to TRBJ1-2; TRBD1 agrees at 7 bases. The V and J ends lost 8 bases and 8 bases, in that order; junction bases with no gene match: 11. The CDR3 is 13 residues long. Per the germline V gene, CDR1 is MDHEN and CDR2 is SYDVKM.

The genes are TRBV3-1 and TRBJ2-1; D gene unclear. There are 12 residues in the CDR3. Looked up from germline, CDR1 is LGHDT and CDR2 is YNNKEL (reference sequence). Trimming took 1 base from V and 10 from J, leaving 8 bases between them. The CDR3 spells CASSQVGGEQFF. CDR3 DNA sequence: TGTGCCAGCAGCCAAGTCGGCGGAGAGCAGTTCTTC.

J is TRBJ1-2 and V is TRBV7-2; D not resolved. Per germline, CDR1 SGHTA and CDR2 FQGNSA. V was clipped by 6 bases and J by 4 bases, with 12 bases between them. The CDR3 covers 13 residues. The CDR3, as DNA: TGTGCCAGCAGACAAGACACTCTCTATGGCTACACCTTC. Translation gives CASRQDTLYGYTF.

The chain couples TRBV7-9 to TRBJ2-2, with D possibly TRBD1 on 6 matching bases. V lost 3 bases and J lost 1, with 12 bases in between. The CDR3 is 16 residues long. Germline loops: CDR1 SEHNR, CDR2 FQNEAQ (reference sequence). The CDR3 DNA reads as TGTGCCAGCAGCTTGTGGGGGCAGAAGAACACCGGGGAGCTGTTTTTT. Residues: CASSLWGQKNTGELFF.

In this sample, this clonotype turned up once. The V gene is TRBV7-2, the J gene TRBJ1-1, with TRBD1 as a possible D gene (5 bases). This CDR3 is built from 12 residues. The V gene lost 4 bases and the J gene lost 9 bases, with 12 bases spanning the gap. Germline assignment: CDR1 SGHTA and CDR2 FQGNSA. CDR3 nucleotide sequence: TGTGCCAGCAGCTCCAGGGACCTTAAAGCTTTCTTT. Amino acid sequence: CASSSRDLKAFF.

This clonotype was seen many times. V gene TRBV7-9 combines with J gene TRBJ2-1; D gene unclear. The V end lost 4 bases, the J end lost 7 bases, and 11 bases lay between the germline ends. The CDR3 sequence is 13 residues long. Per germline, CDR1 SEHNR and CDR2 FQNEAQ (reference sequence). The CDR3 sequence: CASSSYPGNEQFF. DNA of the CDR3: TGTGCCAGCAGCTCTTACCCCGGGAATGAGCAGTTCTTC.